The 21 T cell receptor beta chains below come from one sample, sequenced in a study of blood T cells in healthy people across ages. Together with a sample-barcoded 5' primer, a J-beta primer mix was included in a second PCR lasting roughly 6 to 12 cycles. TCRdb re-derived calls from the 5' RACE reads in MiXCR, one entry per CDR3 protein. The sample has roughly 1.4 million distinct CDR3 sequences, roughly 64% seen once. The sample consisted of blood. Receptor source: a man aged 18 to 30 in good health.

Concerning this clonotype itself: As the CDR3 is not closed by the conserved phenylalanine or tryptophan, this likely results from a read error. The rearrangement uses TRBV7-2 and TRBJ2-1; D is ambiguous. This CDR3 spans 18 amino acids. V lost 5 bases, J lost 1 base, and 21 bases lay in between. Germline assignment: CDR1 SGHTA and CDR2 FQGNSA. The CDR3 reads CASSVGFTLLSSYNEQFL. In DNA form, the CDR3 reads TGTGCCAGCAGCGTAGGGTTTACCTTATTAAGTTCCTACAATGAGCAGTTCTTA.

This clonotype came up a few times. The rearrangement uses TRBV4-1 and TRBJ2-1; TRBD1 matches at 8 bases. Germline V CDR1 and CDR2: MGHRA, YSYEKL. The CDR3 totals 13 residues. J gave up 8 bases and V 5 bases, and 5 bases lay outside the gene matches. The CDR3, as DNA: TGCGCCAGCAGCTGGCAGGGGGCCGATGAGCAGTTCTTC. It specifies CASSWQGADEQFF.

The rearrangement joins TRBV6-1 to TRBJ1-1; weak D call: TRBD1 (5 bases). V gave up 0 bases and J gave up 4 bases, with 15 bases separating them. The CDR3 spans 16 residues. Germline loops: CDR1 MNHNS, CDR2 SASEGT. CDR3 sequence reads: CASSEALSGRATEAFF. CDR3 nucleotides: TGTGCCAGCAGTGAAGCTTTGTCAGGGAGGGCCACTGAAGCTTTCTTT.

The chain has TRBV15 and TRBJ2-5; D possibly uses TRBD1 or TRBD2 (5 bases each). Per germline, CDR1 LNHNV and CDR2 YYDKDF (reference sequence). V lost 0 bases, J lost 1 base, and 9 bases lay in between. This CDR3 is built from 15 residues. CDR3 nucleotides: TGTGCCACCAGCAGAGATCGGGGACCCCAAGAGACCCAGTACTTC. It specifies CATSRDRGPQETQYF.

The chain employs TRBV9 and TRBJ1-2; no definite D call. The CDR3 is made up of 16 amino acids. Germline assignment: CDR1 SGDLS and CDR2 YYNGEE. V was shortened by 3 bases and J by 5 bases, with 20 bases between the two germline ends. DNA for the CDR3: TGTGCCAGCAGCGGATATGTGGGGAGCCTCGGGTATGGCTACACCTTC. Encoded protein: CASSGYVGSLGYGYTF.

A few counts support this clonotype. This chain joins TRBV29-1 and TRBJ2-3; 8 bases are shared with TRBD2. There are 16 residues in the CDR3. J gave up 5 bases and V 5 bases, and 15 bases lay outside the gene matches. In germline, CDR1 is SQVTM, CDR2 ANQGSEA. CDR3 in DNA: TGCAGCGTTATCCGGGCGCGAGCGGGGGTTGTAGATACGCAGTATTTT. Translated: CSVIRARAGVVDTQYF.

This clonotype was recorded a few times. The J gene is TRBJ2-7, the V gene TRBV20-1; no firm D call. V gave up 3 bases and J gave up 7 bases, with 10 bases separating them. The CDR3 is 11 residues long. The germline CDR1 and CDR2 sequences are DFQATT and SNEGSKA (reference sequence). Here the CDR3 reads CSARRDTEQYF. CDR3 sequence (DNA): TGCAGTGCTAGGCGCGACACGGAGCAGTACTTC.

The chain joins TRBV12-3 or TRBV12-4 to TRBJ1-2; D gene ambiguous. This CDR3 has 16 residues. Deletions cut 3 bases from V and 1 base from J, with 15 bases between. CDR3 bases: TGTGCCAGCAGTTTTTTGAGTTTCCCGGATAACTATGGCTACACCTTC. Translation gives CASSFLSFPDNYGYTF.

This chain uses TRBV10-3 with TRBJ2-6, with TRBD1 identical over 10 bases. V was clipped by 10 bases and J by 3 bases; unmatched bases: 9. The V gene's germline CDR1 is ENHRY and CDR2 SYGVKD. The CDR3 covers 16 residues. The CDR3 coding sequence is TGTGCCACCGAACCGGGACAGGGGCTTGGGGCCAACGTCCTGACTTTC. Its translation: CATEPGQGLGANVLTF.

Only a few counts were recorded for this clonotype. J is TRBJ2-4 and V is TRBV4-1; no clear D gene. There are 16 residues in the CDR3. V dropped 8 bases and J dropped 2 bases, with 19 bases sitting between them. Germline CDR1 and CDR2: MGHRA and YSYEKL. The chain's CDR3 is CASATEQRLTKNIQYF. The CDR3, as DNA: TGCGCCAGCGCGACTGAACAAAGGTTGACCAAAAACATTCAGTACTTC.

The V gene is TRBV28, the J gene TRBJ2-3; 8 positions agree with TRBD2. The V gene's germline CDR1 is MDHEN and CDR2 SYDVKM. This CDR3 spans 14 amino acids. J lost 2 bases, V lost 9 bases, and 7 bases had no gene match. The CDR3 coding sequence is TGTGCCAGTCCCCCGGGAGGGGTCACAGATACGCAGTATTTT. Translation gives CASPPGGVTDTQYF.

This clonotype appeared once. Here the CDR3 omits its conserved ending phenylalanine or tryptophan, so a read error is the likely source. CDR3 coding DNA: TGTGCCAGCAGCCTCCGGACAGGGAGGGTACCTAATGGCTACACCTCC. Residues: CASSLRTGRVPNGYTS. The V gene is TRBV7-9, the J gene TRBJ1-2; 8 bases are a match to TRBD1. Looked up from germline, CDR1 is SEHNR and CDR2 is FQNEAQ (reference sequence). There are 16 residues in the CDR3. V gave up 5 bases and J gave up 6 bases; unmatched junction bases: 14.

The rearrangement joins TRBV25-1 to TRBJ2-7; a possible D gene is TRBD1 (5 bases). The germline V and J ends were trimmed by 3 bases and 4 bases, with 16 bases remaining between them. This CDR3 is built from 15 residues. Germline V gene data show CDR1 as MGHDK and CDR2 as SYGVNS. The CDR3 bases are TGTGCCAGCAGTGACCGAACCGAGTCAGGGTACGAGCAGTACTTC. Its translation is CASSDRTESGYEQYF.

V usage is TRBV6-1 and J usage is TRBJ2-7; 14 nucleotides align to TRBD2. V trimming: 6 bases; J trimming: 0 bases; junction bases outside the gene matches: 10. Germline lookup yields CDR1 MNHNS and CDR2 SASEGT. The CDR3 contains 18 residues. CDR3 in amino acids: CASSTPGTSGRSSYEQYF. CDR3 sequence (DNA): TGTGCCAGCAGCACCCCGGGGACTAGCGGGAGAAGCTCCTACGAGCAGTACTTC.

Here the CDR3 DNA reads TGTGCCAGCAGTGGACTAGCGGGAGAGGTCTCTGAGCAGTTCTTC. Translated, it gives CASSGLAGEVSEQFF. V is TRBV6-5 and J is TRBJ2-1; 13 positions match TRBD2. The germline V gene has CDR1 MNHEY and CDR2 SVGAGI. With V trimmed by 5 bases and J by 9 bases, 7 bases remained unmatched. The length of the CDR3 is 15 residues.

This rearrangement joins TRBV5-1 to TRBJ2-3; possibly TRBD2 for D (6 bases). Germline CDR1 reads SGHRS; CDR2 reads YFSETQ. Trimming pared 2 bases from V and 3 bases from J, leaving 10 bases between. This CDR3 region has 14 residues. CDR3 sequence: CASSLWDLTDTQYF. The CDR3 DNA follows: TGCGCCAGCAGCTTATGGGACTTAACAGATACGCAGTATTTT.

The chain employs TRBV7-9 and TRBJ2-2; 7 bases fit TRBD1. Germline CDR1 reads SEHNR; CDR2 reads FQNEAQ (reference sequence). V was clipped by 4 bases and J by 6 bases; unmatched bases: 5. The CDR3 extends over 14 amino acids. The CDR3, as DNA: TGTGCCAGCAGCTGGGACAGCCCGGCCGGGGAGCTGTTTTTT. Residues: CASSWDSPAGELFF.

The genes are TRBV10-3 and TRBJ2-5; no clear D gene. Germline values: CDR1 ENHRY, CDR2 SYGVKD. Trimming cost V 4 bases and J 5 bases, with 5 bases left between them. The CDR3 runs to 11 residues. CDR3 region: CAISARETQYF. The CDR3 DNA sequence: TGTGCCATCAGTGCCCGGGAGACCCAGTACTTC.

This clonotype occurred a few times. The V call is TRBV6-2 or TRBV6-3, the J call TRBJ2-4, with 7 bases identical to TRBD1. The CDR3 sequence is 13 residues long. With 5 bases clipped from V and 7 bases from J, the junction kept 5 bases outside the gene matches. Germline CDR1 reads MNHEY; CDR2 reads SVGEGT. In DNA form, the CDR3 reads TGTGCCAGCAGTACGGACAGGCGGAACATTCAGTACTTC. It encodes CASSTDRRNIQYF.

This rearrangement joins TRBV20-1 to TRBJ1-6; no reliable D call. With 0 bases removed from V and 8 bases from J, the gap between germline ends came to 5 bases. The germline V gene has CDR1 DFQATT and CDR2 SNEGSKA (reference sequence). The CDR3 contains 12 residues. The chain's CDR3 is CSARDLYSPLHF. CDR3 DNA sequence: TGCAGTGCTAGAGATCTGTATTCACCCCTCCACTTT.

This clonotype was seen only a few times. The chain joins TRBV20-1 to TRBJ1-2; D is unresolved. CDR1 is DFQATT and CDR2 is SNEGSKA in the germline V gene (reference sequence). Trimming took 5 bases from V and 5 from J, leaving 3 bases between them. This CDR3 has 9 residues. The CDR3 coding sequence is TGCAGTGCTCCTTATGGCTACACCTTC. Protein: CSAPYGYTF.